This T cell receptor beta chain was identified in a study of response to subunit inactivated influenza vaccine. General study points: After each seasonal influenza vaccination, few new T cells are recruited, the authors suggested.

TCRdb re-called the RT-PCR reads with MiXCR, one entry per CDR3 protein. The sample lists 630,000 or so distinct CDR3 sequences, 15% to 18% occurring once. Germline CDR1 and CDR2: MGHDK and SYGVNS. V lost 3 bases to trimming and J lost 1 base, with 6 bases between them. This CDR3 comprises 13 residues. Concerning this clonotype: Antigen unknown.

Sample: PBMCs from blood, taken 11 to 12 days after vaccination. This TCR derives from a man aged 45-65 years who received an inactivated influenza vaccine. The gene calls are TRBV25-1 and TRBJ1-1; D remains unclear. The CDR3 spells CASSDRPNTEAFF. In nucleotides, the CDR3 is TGTGCCAGCAGTGACCGCCCGAACACTGAAGCTTTCTTT.